Included here is one T cell receptor (beta chain) sequence, with context. Its antigen is still unknown. These data are taken from a study of vaccination and CD4 T cells after COVID-19. About the research overall: Collection of post-COVID samples occurred a median about 98 days after diagnosis, spanning a range of 35 to 161. Findings and caveats of the study: Median SARS-CoV-2-reactive clonotype numbers went up from around 19 to 38, but not significantly.

The CDR3 has 16 amino acids. V shed 3 bases and J shed 6 bases, with 20 bases lying between them. In germline, CDR1 is MNHEY, CDR2 SVGAGI. Once obtained from cultured CD4+ T cells, the DNA was sequenced using the Oncomine TCR Beta short-read assay. TCRdb reprocessed the PCR reads via MiXCR and lists one record per CDR3 protein. The sample includes some 16,000 distinct CDR3 sequences, 45% to 55% of them seen just once. Treatment described: approximately nine-day PBMC culture with coronavirus spike peptide pools or control peptides (ViraFEST assay). It was with about 10 IU/ml IL-2 and roughly 9 ug/ml peptide pools that 1.5 million to 2.5 million PBMCs per well were cultured.

Sequencing was done on a sample of CD4+ T cells from blood, cultured in vitro. The J gene is TRBJ1-2, the V gene TRBV6-5; the D gene is possibly TRBD1 (6 bases). This receptor was obtained from a human donor who had recovered from COVID-19. The CDR3 coding sequence is TGTGCCAGCAGTTATTTGATCGGGGCAGGGGCTCATGGCTACACCTTC. Residues: CASSYLIGAGAHGYTF.